This T cell receptor (beta chain) is drawn from a study of CD8 T cells in Susac syndrome. Overall study: Sequenced Susac syndrome patients included 5 or 6 with active disease and under 10 who were in remission.

The CDR3 totals 16 residues. V shed 1 base and J shed 1 base, with 13 bases lying between them. CDR1 and CDR2 from the germline V gene are LNHNV and YYDKDF (reference sequence). The authors reverse transcribed 0.5 to 1 ug RNA with random hexamers. Amplification of the TCR beta CDR3 was carried out by immunoSEQ multiplex PCR, which spanned a total of 54 Vbeta and 13 Jbeta segments. From the immunoSEQ multiplex PCR reads, TCRdb called clonotypes with MiXCR, one entry per CDR3 protein. The repertoire holds 170,000 or so distinct CDR3 sequences, with more than 95% as singletons. The study sequenced TCR beta in blood CD8+ and CD4+ T cells.

The sample taken for sequencing was CD4+ T cells from PBMCs. This receptor was taken from a human donor with Susac syndrome. The chain has TRBV15 and TRBJ1-1; D gene ambiguous. As DNA, the CDR3 is TGTGCCACCAGCAGAGTGGTATTGAGGAGGAACACTGAAGCTTTCTTT. Translated, it gives CATSRVVLRRNTEAFF.